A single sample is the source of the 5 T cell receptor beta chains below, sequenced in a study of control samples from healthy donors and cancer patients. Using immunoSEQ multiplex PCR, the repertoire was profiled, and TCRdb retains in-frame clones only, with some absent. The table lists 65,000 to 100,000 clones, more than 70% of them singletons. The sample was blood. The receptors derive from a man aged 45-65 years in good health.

The chain's CDR3 is CASSISGSNQPQHF. In nucleotides, the CDR3 is TGTGCCAGTAGTATTTCGGGAAGCAATCAGCCCCAGCATTTT. This rearrangement joins TRBV19 to TRBJ1-5; no definite D call. The CDR3 is 14 residues long. V lost 3 bases and J lost 1, with 7 bases in between. CDR1 is LNHDA and CDR2 is SQIVND in the germline V gene (reference sequence).

CDR3 nucleotide sequence: TGTGCCTGGGACCGACAGGGGTCGGCCGAAGCTTTCTTT. It is translated as CAWDRQGSAEAFF. The rearrangement joins TRBV30 to TRBJ1-1, with TRBD1 matching over 8 bases. The CDR3 runs 13 residues. Unmatched junction bases numbered 10, after V lost 5 bases and J lost 8 bases. Per the germline V gene, CDR1 is GTSNPN and CDR2 is SVGIG (reference sequence).

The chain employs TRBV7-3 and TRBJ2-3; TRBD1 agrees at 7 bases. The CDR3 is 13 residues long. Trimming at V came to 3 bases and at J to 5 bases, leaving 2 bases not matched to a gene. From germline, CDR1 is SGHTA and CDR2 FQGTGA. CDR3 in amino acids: CASSFPGGDTQYF. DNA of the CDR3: TGTGCCAGCAGCTTTCCAGGGGGAGATACGCAGTATTTT. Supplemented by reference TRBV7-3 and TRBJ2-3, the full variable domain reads GAGVSQTPSNKVTEKGKYVELRCDPISGHTALYWYRQSLGQGPEFLIYFQGTGAADDSGLPNDRFFAVRPEGSVSTLKIQRTERGDSAVYLCASSFPGGDTQYFGPGTRLTVL.

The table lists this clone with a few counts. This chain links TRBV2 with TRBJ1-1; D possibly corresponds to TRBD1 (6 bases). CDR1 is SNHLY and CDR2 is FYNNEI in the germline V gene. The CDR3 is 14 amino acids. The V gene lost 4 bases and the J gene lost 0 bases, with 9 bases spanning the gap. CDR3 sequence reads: CASSVYRVNTEAFF. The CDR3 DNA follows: TGTGCCAGCAGTGTTTACAGGGTGAACACTGAAGCTTTCTTT.

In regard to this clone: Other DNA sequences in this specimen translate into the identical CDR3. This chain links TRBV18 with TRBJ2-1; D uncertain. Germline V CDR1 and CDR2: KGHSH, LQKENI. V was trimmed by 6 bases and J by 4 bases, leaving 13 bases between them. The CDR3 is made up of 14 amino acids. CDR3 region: CASSPWAEYNEQFF. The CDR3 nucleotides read TGTGCCAGCTCCCCCTGGGCTGAATACAATGAGCAGTTCTTC.